Below, one TCR beta chain is given with its context. The antigen remains unidentified. This entry is derived from a study of identical twins. Study-level points and caveats: For out-of-frame beta sequences, excess twin sharing was weaker. Zero-insertion findings could be partly confounded by invariant cells (MAIT and iNKT cells). Abundant beta clonotypes from cord blood had fewer insertions, unlike memory repertoires, which showed none.

Germline lookup yields CDR1 MNHEY and CDR2 SVGAGI. Germline trimming cut 2 bases from V and 4 bases from J; bases unmatched to any gene: 7. CDR3 size: 15 residues. Template switching (which added a universal primer site) was used, and cDNA carried unique molecular identifiers. TCRdb reanalysed the 5' RACE reads using MiXCR and keeps one entry per CDR3 protein. The sample consists of over 200,000 distinct CDR3 sequences, around a tenth of them appearing once. The sequence came from a woman aged 18-29 years in good health. Material for sequencing was memory (CD45RO+) T cells sorted from blood. The chain recombines TRBV6-5 with TRBJ1-2; 7 bases map to TRBD1. CDR3 sequence: CASSYAGTESYGYTF. In nucleotides, the CDR3 is TGTGCCAGCAGTTACGCCGGGACAGAGAGCTATGGCTACACCTTC.